Below, 22 T cell receptor beta chains from the same sample are listed, as sequenced in a study of cytomegalovirus exposure and HLA in healthy donors. PCR employed 60 Vbeta and 13 Jbeta primers. Assay: immunoSEQ multiplex PCR; the TCRdb copy retains only in-frame clones and omits some. The repertoire holds 100,000 to 150,000 clones, with 84% as singletons. Sequencing input: PBMCs. The source is a man in his fifties or sixties in good health and CMV-seronegative.

The DNA of the CDR3 is TGCGCCAGCAGCTTGGCGATTACAGGGGGCGCCTTGAACTATGGCTACACCTTC. Its translation: CASSLAITGGALNYGYTF. The V call is TRBV5-1, the J call TRBJ1-2; 9 nucleotides line up with TRBD1. Germline assignment: CDR1 SGHRS and CDR2 YFSETQ. The CDR3 loop spans 18 amino acids. V lost 0 bases to trimming and J lost 2 bases; unmatched junction nucleotides: 11.

The genes are TRBV19 and TRBJ1-1; no reliable D call. Germline V gene sequence: CDR1 LNHDA, CDR2 SQIVND (reference sequence). This CDR3 is 12 amino acids long. Trimming took off 0 bases at V and 6 bases at J, with 5 bases between the two ends. CDR3 sequence reads: CASSIDRAEAFF. The CDR3 DNA sequence: TGTGCCAGTAGTATAGATCGAGCTGAAGCTTTCTTT.

Concerning this clone: A read error may account for a junction end that differs from germline. The CDR3 protein is CARSIAEYTEAFF. The CDR3 DNA reads TGTGCCAGGAGTATCGCGGAATACACTGAAGCTTTCTTT. This chain links TRBV19 with TRBJ1-1; D unclear. CDR1 is LNHDA, CDR2 SQIVND, per germline (reference sequence). The CDR3 contains 13 residues.

The J gene is TRBJ2-3, the V gene TRBV11-2; D gene uncertain. V lost 1 base and J lost 6, with 5 bases in between. The CDR3 extends over 12 amino acids. The germline CDR1 and CDR2 sequences are SGHAT and FQNNGV. The CDR3 region has the DNA TGTGCCAGCAGCTTAGGCCGGGATACGCAGTATTTT. Protein sequence: CASSLGRDTQYF. Together with reference TRBV11-2 and TRBJ2-3, the CDR3 gives the full variable domain: EAGVAQSPRYKIIEKRQSVAFWCNPISGHATLYWYQQILGQGPKLLIQFQNNGVVDDSQLPKDRFSAERLKGVDSTLKIQPAKLEDSAVYLCASSLGRDTQYFGPGTRLTVL.

The chain recombines TRBV30 with TRBJ1-4, with 12 bases matching TRBD1. This CDR3 has 16 residues. In germline, CDR1 is GTSNPN, CDR2 SVGIG (reference sequence). The J segment lost 7 bases and the V segment lost 2 bases, leaving 8 bases of the junction unmatched. The CDR3 sequence is CAWSSGTGGESEKLFF. The CDR3 bases are TGTGCCTGGAGTAGTGGGACAGGGGGCGAAAGTGAAAAACTGTTTTTT.

This clone was counted a few times. This chain links TRBV18 with TRBJ2-2; D is unresolved. The CDR3 sequence is 15 residues long. V was trimmed by 4 bases and J by 1 base, leaving 10 bases between them. The V gene's germline CDR1 is KGHSH and CDR2 LQKENI. The CDR3 nucleotides are TGTGCCAGCTCACTTCAGGTGAAGAACACCGGGGAGCTGTTTTTT. It is translated as CASSLQVKNTGELFF.

This chain joins TRBV6-4 and TRBJ1-6; the D is unclear. This CDR3 is 14 amino acids long. Trimming removed 3 bases at V and 4 bases at J, with 7 bases between. Per the germline V gene, CDR1 is MRHNA and CDR2 is SNTAGT. The CDR3 region is CASSETAYNSPLHF. As DNA, the CDR3 is TGTGCCAGCAGTGAAACAGCTTATAATTCACCCCTCCACTTT.

In this sample, this clone turned up once. V and J are TRBV5-4 and TRBJ2-5; D not certain. The V end lost 4 bases, the J end lost 2 bases, and 15 bases lay between the germline ends. The germline gives CDR1 SGHNT, CDR2 YYREEE (reference sequence). The CDR3 is 15 amino acids. The CDR3 spells CASSVLDSGQETQYF. DNA for the CDR3: TGTGCCAGCAGCGTCCTAGACTCCGGGCAAGAGACCCAGTACTTC.

This chain links TRBV15 with TRBJ1-6; D remains ambiguous. Per the germline V gene, CDR1 is LNHNV and CDR2 is YYDKDF (reference sequence). The CDR3 consists of 16 residues. V was cut by 1 base and J by 0 bases, with 7 bases left in between. DNA of the CDR3: TGTGCCACCAGCAGAGGCAAGAGCTCCTATAATTCACCCCTCCACTTT. It specifies CATSRGKSSYNSPLHF. The whole variable domain, filled in from reference TRBV15 and TRBJ1-6, reads DAMVIQNPRYQVTQFGKPVTLSCSQTLNHNVMYWYQQKSSQAPKLLFHYYDKDFNNEADTPDNFQSRRPNTSFCFLDIRSPGLGDTAMYLCATSRGKSSYNSPLHFGNGTRLTVT.

The chain recombines TRBV12-5 with TRBJ1-2; D is perhaps TRBD1 (5 bases). The CDR3 contains 14 residues. Trimming took 6 bases from V and 2 from J, leaving 13 bases between them. Germline CDR1 LGHNT, CDR2 FRNRAP. CDR3 nucleotides: TGTGCTAGTGGCCCGAGCGGGGGGAACTATGGCTACACCTTC. Its translation: CASGPSGGNYGYTF. Supplemented by reference TRBV12-5 and TRBJ1-2, the full variable domain reads DARVTQTPRHKVTEMGQEVTMRCQPILGHNTVFWYRQTMMQGLELLAYFRNRAPLDDSGMPKDRFSAEMPDATLATLKIQPSEPRDSAVYFCASGPSGGNYGYTFGSGTRLTVV.

The J gene is TRBJ2-5, the V gene TRBV4-2; 14 positions match TRBD2. Germline CDR1 and CDR2: LGHNA and YNFKEQ. Germline trimming cut 3 bases from V and 5 bases from J; bases unmatched to any gene: 5. This CDR3 has 16 amino acids. Here the CDR3 DNA reads TGTGCCAGCAGCCAGACTAGCGGGGGGGCCGAGGAGACCCAGTACTTC. It is translated as CASSQTSGGAEETQYF.

V gene TRBV29-1 combines with J gene TRBJ1-1; perhaps TRBD1 as D (6 bases). The V and J ends lost 6 bases and 0 bases respectively, with 14 bases between them. This CDR3 has 14 amino acids. Germline CDR1 and CDR2: SQVTM and ANQGSEA. Written as DNA, the CDR3 is TGCAGCGTCCGACTTACAGGGATGAACACTGAAGCTTTCTTT. Protein product: CSVRLTGMNTEAFF.

The chain couples TRBV11-2 to TRBJ2-2; D remains unclear. The CDR3 sequence is 13 residues long. Germline loops: CDR1 SGHAT, CDR2 FQNNGV. V was pared by 5 bases and J by 5 bases, with 9 bases between. The CDR3 reads CASSPLRTGELFF. CDR3 in DNA: TGTGCCAGCAGCCCCCTTAGAACCGGGGAGCTGTTTTTT.

V is TRBV29-1 and J is TRBJ1-3; perhaps TRBD1 as D (6 bases). Between the trimmed V and J ends, which lost 5 bases and 0 bases, there was a span of 11 bases. In germline, CDR1 is SQVTM, CDR2 ANQGSEA. The CDR3 contains 14 residues. The CDR3 is CSVTSDSSGNTIYF. For the CDR3, the DNA is TGCAGCGTTACCTCGGACAGCTCTGGAAACACCATATATTTT.

This clone was counted a single time. The V gene is TRBV19, the J gene TRBJ2-1, with 8 positions matching TRBD1. From germline, CDR1 is LNHDA and CDR2 SQIVND (reference sequence). This CDR3 has 13 residues. The J segment lost 9 bases and the V segment lost 3 bases, leaving 4 bases of the junction unmatched. This CDR3 reads CASSIDRGFEQFF. CDR3 in DNA: TGTGCCAGTAGTATCGACAGGGGATTTGAGCAGTTCTTC.

The chain recombines TRBV2 with TRBJ2-1; 7 bases map to TRBD2. CDR1 SNHLY and CDR2 FYNNEI come from the germline V gene. The junction had 8 bases not matched to a gene; V was cut back by 4 bases and J by 8 bases. The CDR3 totals 14 residues. CDR3: CASSASRGWDEQFF. The CDR3 DNA sequence: TGTGCCAGCAGTGCCTCGCGGGGGTGGGATGAGCAGTTCTTC.

J is TRBJ2-7 and V is TRBV7-9, with a weak D call TRBD2 (5 bases). This CDR3 is 13 amino acids long. V was clipped by 3 bases and J by 3 bases, with 9 bases between them. The V gene's germline CDR1 is SEHNR and CDR2 FQNEAQ (reference sequence). The CDR3 region has the DNA TGTGCCAGCAGCTTGGAAGGAGGCTACGAGCAGTACTTC. As protein: CASSLEGGYEQYF.

The gene calls are TRBV5-1 and TRBJ2-5; 7 bases are a match to TRBD2. This CDR3 has 17 residues. After removal of 1 base from V and 3 bases from J, the junction contained 12 bases not matched to a gene. Per the germline V gene, CDR1 is SGHRS and CDR2 is YFSETQ. The CDR3 DNA follows: TGCGCCAGCAGCTTGAGCGGGGCAGGTTTGGTTAAAGAGACCCAGTACTTC. It encodes CASSLSGAGLVKETQYF. Based on the CDR3 plus reference TRBV5-1 and TRBJ2-5, the full variable domain is KAGVTQTPRYLIKTRGQQVTLSCSPISGHRSVSWYQQTPGQGLQFLFEYFSETQRNKGNFPGRFSGRQFSNSRSEMNVSTLELGDSALYLCASSLSGAGLVKETQYFGPGTRLLVL.

The chain carries TRBV4-2 and TRBJ1-4; D unclear. The V gene lost 0 bases and the J gene lost 4 bases, with 9 bases spanning the gap. The CDR3 sequence is 15 residues long. Germline assignment: CDR1 LGHNA and CDR2 YNFKEQ. The CDR3 region has the DNA TGTGCCAGCAGCCAAGAAGGCCAGGATAATGAAAAACTGTTTTTT. Protein: CASSQEGQDNEKLFF.

The chain joins TRBV6-1 to TRBJ1-3; D unresolved. Germline CDR1 reads MNHNS; CDR2 reads SASEGT. The CDR3 has 16 amino acids. The germline V and J ends were trimmed by 0 bases and 0 bases, with 9 bases remaining between them. The chain's CDR3 is CASSEADYFSGNTIYF. The CDR3 DNA reads as TGTGCCAGCAGTGAAGCCGACTACTTCTCTGGAAACACCATATATTTT.

The genes are TRBV18 and TRBJ1-1; D unresolved. The CDR3 length is 15 residues. In germline, CDR1 is KGHSH, CDR2 LQKENI. Trimming shortened V by 2 bases and J by 1 base, and 11 bases separated the two germline ends. DNA of the CDR3: TGTGCCAGCTCACCAACGATATCGCGGAACACTGAAGCTTTCTTT. It is translated as CASSPTISRNTEAFF.

The V gene is TRBV7-9, the J gene TRBJ2-2; the match to TRBD2 covers 13 bases. V shed 3 bases and J 5 bases; nucleotides not matched to a gene: 3. CDR1 SEHNR and CDR2 FQNEAQ come from the germline V gene (reference sequence). The length of the CDR3 is 16 residues. In DNA, the CDR3 is TGTGCCAGCAGCTTCAGACTAGCGGGGGGTACCGGGGAGCTGTTTTTT. This translates into CASSFRLAGGTGELFF.